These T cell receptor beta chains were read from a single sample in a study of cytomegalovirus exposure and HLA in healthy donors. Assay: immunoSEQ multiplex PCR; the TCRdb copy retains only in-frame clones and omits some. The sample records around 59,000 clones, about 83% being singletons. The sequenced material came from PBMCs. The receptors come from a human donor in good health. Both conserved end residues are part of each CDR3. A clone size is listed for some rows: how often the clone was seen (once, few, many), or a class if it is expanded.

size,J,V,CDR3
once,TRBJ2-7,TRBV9,CASSVDPGFSYEQYF
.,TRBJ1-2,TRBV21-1,CASSKTNRQGLYGYTF
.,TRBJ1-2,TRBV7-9,CASSDWGDNYGYTF
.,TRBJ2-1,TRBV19,CASKRRAGVYNEQFF
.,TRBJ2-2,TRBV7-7,CASSPGLAEGTGELFF
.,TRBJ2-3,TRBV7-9,CSSSLQGSTDTQYF
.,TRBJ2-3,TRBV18,CASSPPAGGPAGTQYF
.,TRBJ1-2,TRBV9,CASSIDQGVFYGYTF
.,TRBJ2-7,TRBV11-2,CASSLARAHYEQYF
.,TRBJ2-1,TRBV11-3,CASSSGTSGYNEQFF
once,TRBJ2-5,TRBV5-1,CASRQRLAGAQETQYF
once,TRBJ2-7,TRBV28,CASSLPSPGGGLTSGRLRSFEQYF
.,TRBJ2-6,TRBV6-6,CASTSFSGANVLTF
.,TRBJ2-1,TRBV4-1,CASSLGLAVHSYNEQFF
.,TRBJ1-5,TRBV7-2,CASSRGTAPSIQPQHF
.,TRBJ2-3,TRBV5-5,CASSLAPFPVDTQYF
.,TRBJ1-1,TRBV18,CASSPLARNTEAFF
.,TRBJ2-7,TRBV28,CASSLTRLASYEQYF
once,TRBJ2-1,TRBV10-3,CAISGRDSNEQFF
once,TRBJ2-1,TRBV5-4,CASSRDSHNEQFF
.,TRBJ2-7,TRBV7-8,CASSLGGWTSLGDEQYF
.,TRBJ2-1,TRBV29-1,CSGGGGAEDNEQFF
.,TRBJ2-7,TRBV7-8,CASSSTRFGYEQYF
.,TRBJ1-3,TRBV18,CAADSSIGNTIYF
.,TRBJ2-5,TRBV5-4,CASSSGLAGDETQYF
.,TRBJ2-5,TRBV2,CASGDPSLYQETQYF
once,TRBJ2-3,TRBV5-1,CASSSQDGRDTQYF
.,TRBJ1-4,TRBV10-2,CASSNRGMGEKLFF
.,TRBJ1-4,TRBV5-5,CASSQVPGTGITNEKLFF
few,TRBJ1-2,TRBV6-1,CASREDSYGYTF
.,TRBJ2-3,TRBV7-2,CASRVTDTQYF
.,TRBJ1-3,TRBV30,CAFSPGGYGNTIYF
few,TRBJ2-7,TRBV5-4,CASSRGQGISYEQYF
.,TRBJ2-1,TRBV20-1,CSASLNEQFF
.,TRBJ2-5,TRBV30,CAWSPGSTETQYF
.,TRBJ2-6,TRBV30,CAGNSRSGANVLTF
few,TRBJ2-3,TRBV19,CASSMRHPGTDTQYF
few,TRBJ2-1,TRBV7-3,CASSSSGRFNEQFF
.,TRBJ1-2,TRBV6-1,CASSLTGEGRGYTF
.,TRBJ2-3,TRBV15,CATSRPTGVSTDTQYF
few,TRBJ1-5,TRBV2,CASRGEGQPQHF
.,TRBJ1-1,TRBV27,CASKPGHTSAGAFF
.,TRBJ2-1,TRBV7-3,CASSLKGRTSQQPHNEQFF
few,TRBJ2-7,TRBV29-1,CSVEEGWGGYEQYF
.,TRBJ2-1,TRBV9,CASSSLGGPYNEQFF
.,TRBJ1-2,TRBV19,CASRPGQFSSNYGYTF
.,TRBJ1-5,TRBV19,CGSGDRSFNQPQHF
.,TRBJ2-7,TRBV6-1,CASRKTSGESYEQYF
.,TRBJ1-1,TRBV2,CASSPEQDSSEAFF